What follows are 30 T cell receptor beta chains derived from one specimen sequenced in a study of blood T cell repertoires in COVID-19. Profiled with immunoSEQ multiplex PCR; TCRdb holds only in-frame clones, not every one. The sample has about 85,000 clones; roughly 90% are singletons. The sample comprised peripheral blood. The receptors originated from a woman of 80 years or more with active or convalescent COVID-19.

The CDR3 loop reads CASSMRGGDETQYF. DNA for the CDR3: TGTGCCAGTAGTATGAGAGGGGGCGACGAGACCCAGTACTTC. V is TRBV19 and J is TRBJ2-5; 7 bases map to TRBD1. The CDR3 consists of 14 residues. CDR1 LNHDA and CDR2 SQIVND come from the germline V gene (reference sequence). The V and J ends lost 3 bases and 5 bases, in that order; junction bases with no gene match: 6.

This chain links TRBV5-1 with TRBJ2-7; TRBD1 matches at 10 bases. CDR3 length: 14 amino acids. Germline assignment: CDR1 SGHRS and CDR2 YFSETQ. Trimming took 0 bases from V and 4 from J; bases not matched to a gene: 1. The CDR3 DNA reads TGCGCCAGCAGCTTGGAGGGACAGGGGTACGAGCAGTACTTC. Its translation: CASSLEGQGYEQYF.

V is TRBV28 and J is TRBJ1-5; no firm D call. CDR3 size: 12 residues. Germline CDR1 reads MDHEN; CDR2 reads SYDVKM. V gave up 6 bases and J gave up 6 bases, with 9 bases separating them. DNA of the CDR3: TGTGCCAGCAGCGGGGTTGGTCAGCCCCAGCATTTT. This translates into CASSGVGQPQHF.

The rearrangement joins TRBV7-2 to TRBJ1-4; 11 bases line up with TRBD1. Trimming took 5 bases from V and 7 from J; bases not matched to a gene: 6. This CDR3 is 15 amino acids long. CDR1 SGHTA and CDR2 FQGNSA come from the germline V gene. The chain's CDR3 is CASSAGQGAGEKLFF. CDR3 nucleotide sequence: TGTGCCAGCAGCGCTGGACAGGGGGCAGGTGAAAAACTGTTTTTT.

The gene calls are TRBV5-1 and TRBJ2-3; 8 bases align to TRBD1. V was pared by 0 bases and J by 2 bases, with 5 bases of the junction left unmatched. CDR3 length equals 16 residues. CDR1 is SGHRS, CDR2 YFSETQ, per germline. The CDR3, as DNA: TGCGCCAGCAGCTTGGCCCCAGGGGGCATCACAGATACGCAGTATTTT. Its protein product is CASSLAPGGITDTQYF.

The rearrangement joins TRBV27 to TRBJ2-7; 8 positions agree with TRBD2. Germline trimming cut 8 bases from V and 5 bases from J; bases unmatched to any gene: 11. Germline-derived CDR1 and CDR2 are MNHEY and SMNVEV (reference sequence). The CDR3 runs 14 residues. CDR3 DNA: TGTGCCAGCGCCGGGGGGGGAGAGGGTAACGAGCAGTACTTC. Translation: CASAGGGEGNEQYF.

Notes on this clone: The junction does not match germline at one end; this may be a read error. This chain links TRBV7-2 with TRBJ2-5, with TRBD2 matching over 7 bases. CDR1 is SGHTA, CDR2 FQGNSA, per germline. The CDR3 length is 14 residues. The CDR3 region is CASSVAGDQETQYF. CDR3 sequence (DNA): TGTGCCAGCAGCGTAGCGGGCGACCAAGAGACCCAGTACTTC.

The chain couples TRBV6-5 to TRBJ1-5, with D uncertain. The CDR3 has 12 amino acids. From germline, CDR1 is MNHEY and CDR2 SVGAGI. V shed 8 bases and J shed 2 bases, with 7 bases lying between them. This chain's CDR3 is CASRSGNQPQHF. The CDR3 nucleotides read TGTGCCAGCCGGTCGGGCAATCAGCCCCAGCATTTT.

The rearrangement joins TRBV13 to TRBJ2-1; TRBD2 matches 9 bases. CDR1 is PRHDT, CDR2 FYEKMQ, per germline (reference sequence). This CDR3 region has 15 residues. Trimming cost V 3 bases and J 5 bases; bases outside gene matches: 5. For the CDR3, the DNA is TGTGCCAGCAGCTTTGGCGGGAGGGCTCACAATGAGCAGTTCTTC. It specifies CASSFGGRAHNEQFF.

This chain joins TRBV28 and TRBJ1-5; 12 bases align to TRBD1. The length of the CDR3 is 15 residues. CDR1 and CDR2 from the germline V gene are MDHEN and SYDVKM. V lost 4 bases and J lost 5; bases outside the gene matches: 3. This chain's CDR3 is CASSSGTGGDQPQHF. The CDR3 DNA follows: TGTGCCAGCAGTTCCGGGACAGGGGGCGATCAGCCCCAGCATTTT.

The chain joins TRBV9 to TRBJ2-2; a weak D match, TRBD2 (5 bases). The V gene lost 0 bases and the J gene lost 5 bases, with 5 bases spanning the gap. The CDR3 consists of 13 residues. Per germline, CDR1 SGDLS and CDR2 YYNGEE. The CDR3 protein is CASSVGGTGELFF. The CDR3 DNA sequence: TGTGCCAGCAGCGTAGGAGGGACCGGGGAGCTGTTTTTT.

This rearrangement joins TRBV5-1 to TRBJ2-3, with no clear D. Germline values: CDR1 SGHRS, CDR2 YFSETQ. Trimming shortened V by 2 bases and J by 5 bases, and 6 bases separated the two germline ends. The CDR3 runs 12 residues. CDR3 protein: CASSFSEDTQYF. The CDR3 nucleotides read TGCGCCAGCAGCTTCTCAGAAGATACGCAGTATTTT. Variable domain in full (rest from reference TRBV5-1 and TRBJ2-3): KAGVTQTPRYLIKTRGQQVTLSCSPISGHRSVSWYQQTPGQGLQFLFEYFSETQRNKGNFPGRFSGRQFSNSRSEMNVSTLELGDSALYLCASSFSEDTQYFGPGTRLTVL.

This rearrangement joins TRBV7-2 to TRBJ2-5, with unresolved D. The CDR3 totals 15 residues. V dropped 1 base and J dropped 4 bases, with 13 bases sitting between them. The V gene's germline CDR1 is SGHTA and CDR2 FQGNSA. This chain's CDR3 is CASSLDPYSGETQYF. The CDR3 DNA reads as TGTGCCAGCAGCTTAGATCCGTATTCGGGAGAGACCCAGTACTTC.

This chain joins TRBV5-4 and TRBJ2-7; TRBD2 matches 7 bases. Germline V gives CDR1 SGHNT, CDR2 YYREEE (reference sequence). The CDR3 is 14 amino acids. The trim removed 4 bases at V and 4 bases at J, leaving 8 bases unmatched. The CDR3 bases are TGTGCCAGCAGCCTGGCTAGCGGCGTTTACGAGCAGTACTTC. Its translation is CASSLASGVYEQYF.

This chain links TRBV29-1 with TRBJ1-1; tentative D call: TRBD1 (5 bases). The CDR3 consists of 12 residues. The V and J ends lost 3 bases and 3 bases respectively, with 8 bases between them. CDR1 SQVTM and CDR2 ANQGSEA come from the germline V gene. CDR3 DNA: TGCAGCGTTGAGCAGGGATACACTGAAGCTTTCTTT. This sequence encodes CSVEQGYTEAFF.

The chain carries TRBV10-3 and TRBJ2-1; D might be TRBD2 (7 bases). This CDR3 region has 14 residues. From germline, CDR1 is ENHRY and CDR2 SYGVKD. With 10 bases removed from V and 5 bases from J, the gap between germline ends came to 18 bases. CDR3 loop: CATRGGGRHNEQFF. The CDR3 nucleotides are TGTGCCACCAGAGGGGGGGGACGGCACAATGAGCAGTTCTTC.

The chain has TRBV6-5 and TRBJ2-3; tentatively, D is TRBD2 (5 bases). The CDR3 spans 15 residues. The V end lost 8 bases, the J end lost 0 bases, and 15 bases lay between the germline ends. The germline V gene has CDR1 MNHEY and CDR2 SVGAGI. The CDR3 sequence: CASSWAAASTDTQYF. In DNA form, the CDR3 reads TGTGCCAGCTCCTGGGCAGCGGCAAGCACAGATACGCAGTATTTT.

This sequence joins TRBV3-1 (or the pseudogene TRBV3-2) and TRBJ2-7; D ambiguous. Germline V gene lookup returns CDR1 LGHDT and CDR2 YNNKEL (reference sequence). Deletions cut 4 bases from V and 2 bases from J, with 15 bases between. There are 15 residues in the CDR3. CDR3 loop: CASSPSFTLTYEQYF. In nucleotides, the CDR3 is TGTGCCAGCAGCCCTTCGTTCACACTAACCTACGAGCAGTACTTC.

This chain uses TRBV7-2 with TRBJ1-2, with a tentative D call TRBD1 (5 bases). Germline V gene data show CDR1 as SGHTA and CDR2 as FQGNSA. The ends were cut back, 1 base at V and 7 bases at J, with 16 bases in the middle. The CDR3 runs to 15 residues. DNA of the CDR3: TGTGCCAGCAGCTTAGTTGGCAGGGTGGTGGGTGGCTACACCTTC. It yields the protein CASSLVGRVVGGYTF.

This chain connects TRBV19 to TRBJ1-1; TRBD1 matches at 8 bases. Germline-derived CDR1 and CDR2 are LNHDA and SQIVND (reference sequence). The J segment lost 11 bases and the V segment lost 6 bases, leaving 14 bases of the junction unmatched. This CDR3 spans 14 amino acids. In DNA form, the CDR3 reads TGTGCCAGTAGCGACAGGGGCTCAACGGTCGGTGCTTTCTTT. It translates to CASSDRGSTVGAFF. Based on the CDR3 plus reference TRBV19 and TRBJ1-1, the full variable domain is DGGITQSPKYLFRKEGQNVTLSCEQNLNHDAMYWYRQDPGQGLRLIYYSQIVNDFQKGDIAEGYSVSREKKESFPLTVTSAQKNPTAFYLCASSDRGSTVGAFFGQGTRLTVV.

The CDR3 sequence: CASSFRGAHVGYTF. In DNA form, the CDR3 reads TGTGCCAGCAGTTTTCGGGGGGCGCATGTCGGCTACACCTTC. The rearrangement uses TRBV28 and TRBJ1-2, with D perhaps matching TRBD1 (6 bases). The V end was cut by 3 bases, the J end by 8 bases, with 16 bases between. Per germline, CDR1 MDHEN and CDR2 SYDVKM. This CDR3 has 14 residues.

This clone appeared a few times. The V gene is TRBV29-1, the J gene TRBJ1-2, with TRBD1 matching 12 bases. The length of the CDR3 is 15 residues. CDR1 and CDR2 from the germline V gene are SQVTM and ANQGSEA. Germline trimming cut 1 base from V and 8 bases from J; bases unmatched to any gene: 8. The CDR3 DNA is TGCAGCGTTGAAGGTTGGCGGGGGACAGGGGGCGGCTACACCTTC. Translation: CSVEGWRGTGGGYTF.

The chain links TRBV5-1 to TRBJ2-7; TRBD1 matches 10 bases. Germline V CDR1 and CDR2: SGHRS, YFSETQ. The CDR3 sequence is 14 residues long. With 1 base clipped from V and 5 bases from J, the junction kept 3 bases outside the gene matches. The CDR3 loop is CASSLRDRGHEQYF. As DNA, the CDR3 is TGCGCCAGCAGCTTGAGGGACAGGGGCCACGAGCAGTACTTC.

The chain recombines TRBV5-4 with TRBJ1-4, with D tentatively TRBD1 (6 bases). V lost 1 base and J lost 0, with 13 bases in between. The CDR3 is made up of 17 amino acids. Germline CDR1 SGHNT, CDR2 YYREEE (reference sequence). The CDR3 region is CASSLRQDVATNEKLFF. Written as DNA, the CDR3 is TGTGCCAGCAGCTTGAGACAGGACGTTGCAACTAATGAAAAACTGTTTTTT. Supplemented by reference TRBV5-4 and TRBJ1-4, the full variable domain reads ETGVTQSPTHLIKTRGQQVTLRCSSQSGHNTVSWYQQALGQGPQFIFQYYREEENGRGNFPPRFSGLQFPNYSSELNVNALELDDSALYLCASSLRQDVATNEKLFFGSGTQLSVL.

The rearrangement uses TRBV12-3 or TRBV12-4 and TRBJ1-2, with TRBD1 as a possible D gene (6 bases). The V gene lost 0 bases and the J gene lost 7 bases, with 9 bases spanning the gap. This CDR3 region has 13 residues. The CDR3 DNA reads as TGTGCCAGCAGTTTAGCAGGGGGTGGTGGCTACACCTTC. Its translation: CASSLAGGGGYTF.

The chain joins TRBV28 to TRBJ2-2; 9 bases line up with TRBD1. V was pared by 5 bases and J by 7 bases, with 2 bases of the junction left unmatched. Germline assignment: CDR1 MDHEN and CDR2 SYDVKM. The CDR3 is made up of 13 amino acids. The CDR3 nucleotides read TGTGCCAGCAGTCGGACAGGGGACGGGGAGCTGTTTTTT. It specifies CASSRTGDGELFF.

J is TRBJ2-1 and V is TRBV30; 14 nucleotides match TRBD2. J lost 6 bases, V lost 5 bases, and 12 bases had no gene match. CDR1 is GTSNPN, CDR2 SVGIG, per germline (reference sequence). This CDR3 has 17 amino acids. The CDR3 DNA reads as TGTGCCTGGGTCCCCCGGGGGGGACTAGCGGGAGTCAATGAGCAGTTCTTC. Its translation: CAWVPRGGLAGVNEQFF.

The chain links TRBV19 to TRBJ2-7, with 10 nucleotides matching TRBD1. CDR3 length equals 13 residues. V shed 6 bases, J shed 6 bases, and the junction held 5 bases outside the gene matches. Germline CDR1 and CDR2: LNHDA and SQIVND (reference sequence). CDR3 region: CASSRDRGGEQYF. For the CDR3, the DNA is TGTGCCAGTAGCCGGGACAGGGGAGGCGAGCAGTACTTC.

This clone was seen just once. This chain connects TRBV6-2 or TRBV6-3 to TRBJ2-1, with TRBD2 matching 12 bases. J lost 14 bases, V lost 5 bases, and 7 bases had no gene match. The CDR3 length is 13 residues. Germline CDR1 and CDR2: MNHEY and SVGEGT. The CDR3 loop reads CASSHGTSGLEFF. CDR3 sequence (DNA): TGTGCCAGCAGTCATGGGACTAGCGGGTTGGAGTTCTTC.

CDR3 sequence: CASSQARWNTQYF. CDR3 nucleotides: TGTGCCAGCAGCCAAGCTAGGTGGAATACGCAGTATTTT. The chain is built from TRBV3-1 (or the pseudogene TRBV3-2) and TRBJ2-3; no clear D gene. The V gene's germline CDR1 is LGHDT and CDR2 YNNKEL (reference sequence). CDR3 size: 13 residues. V dropped 1 base and J dropped 7 bases, with 9 bases sitting between them.